This T cell receptor (beta chain) was recovered during a study of blood T cell repertoires in COVID-19. V lost 5 bases and J 5 bases, leaving 4 bases between the germline ends. The CDR3 sequence is 11 residues long. Germline V CDR1 and CDR2: SGHTA, FQGTGA. Only in-frame clones appear in the TCRdb table, and some are missing; sequencing was by immunoSEQ multiplex PCR. Counted here are 300,000 to 350,000 clones, roughly 89% occurring once; the ten biggest clones make up around 4.4%. This chain joins TRBV7-3 and TRBJ2-1, with D uncertain. What was sequenced was PBMCs or T cells enriched from blood (not recorded which). The TCR was taken from a woman aged 18-30 years with acute COVID-19. This CDR3 is CASSTDNEQFF. The CDR3 coding sequence is TGTGCCAGCAGCACGGACAATGAGCAGTTCTTC.